A single sample gave rise to the 10 T cell receptor beta chains below, sequenced in a study of blood T cell repertoires in COVID-19. Method: immunoSEQ multiplex PCR; TCRdb's copy keeps in-frame clones and lacks some. The data show approximately 20,000 clones, around 86% seen once. Sequenced material: peripheral blood. The receptors shown here come from a man between 70 and 80 years old with acute or convalescent COVID-19.

The chain joins TRBV4-1 to TRBJ2-5; TRBD1 is a possible D gene (6 bases). Trimming cost V 1 base and J 5 bases, with 17 bases left between them. The CDR3 spans 16 residues. Germline V CDR1 and CDR2: MGHRA, YSYEKL. For the CDR3, the DNA is TGCGCCAGCAGCCAAGGGGACCCGGACAGTCTTGAGACCCAGTACTTC. Its protein product is CASSQGDPDSLETQYF.

This chain links TRBV12-2 with TRBJ2-1; the table's D gene call, TRBD1, was not cross checked with the DNA. TRBV12-2 is a listed pseudogene. The CDR3 contains 19 residues. CDR3 residues: CASRSPGGPGQGTYNEQFF. CDR3 bases: TGTGCAAGTCGCTCCCCTGGAGGCCCGGGACAGGGTACCTACAATGAGCAGTTCTTC.

The genes are TRBV11-2 and TRBJ2-1; 11 nucleotides align to TRBD2. The CDR3 length is 14 residues. The germline gives CDR1 SGHAT, CDR2 FQNNGV. Losses at the gene ends were 5 bases for V and 12 bases for J; bases not matched to a gene: 9. The CDR3 coding sequence is TGTGCCAGCAGCAATACTAGCGGGAGATTCTTGCAGTTCTTC. Its translation is CASSNTSGRFLQFF.

This rearrangement joins TRBV27 to TRBJ1-5, with 7 bases matching TRBD1. This CDR3 has 15 amino acids. V dropped 3 bases and J dropped 3; count of bases not matched to a gene: 5. In germline, CDR1 is MNHEY, CDR2 SMNVEV (reference sequence). The CDR3 loop reads CASSFGRGPNQPQHF. The CDR3 DNA reads as TGTGCCAGCAGTTTTGGAAGGGGGCCCAATCAGCCCCAGCATTTT.

The V call is TRBV27, the J call TRBJ2-1, with 7 bases aligning to TRBD2. CDR1 and CDR2 from the germline V gene are MNHEY and SMNVEV (reference sequence). The CDR3 is made up of 15 amino acids. The V segment lost 2 bases and the J segment 10 bases; nucleotides outside the gene matches: 11. The CDR3 DNA reads TGTGCCAGCAGTTTAGGAGCGGGAAGGGTTGACGAGCAGTTCTTC. Amino acids: CASSLGAGRVDEQFF.

This sequence joins TRBV25-1 and TRBJ1-2; 8 nucleotides agree with TRBD1. CDR3 length equals 16 residues. V shed 2 bases and J 7 bases; nucleotides not matched to a gene: 12. Germline values: CDR1 MGHDK, CDR2 SYGVNS. The DNA for the CDR3 is TGTGCCAGCAGTGAACCCCGCTCAGGGGGCTATGGTGGCTACACCTTC. This sequence encodes CASSEPRSGGYGGYTF.

This chain links TRBV10-3 with TRBJ2-2; 11 positions agree with TRBD2. Germline lookup yields CDR1 ENHRY and CDR2 SYGVKD. The CDR3 covers 14 residues. The J segment lost 5 bases and the V segment lost 10 bases, leaving 6 bases of the junction unmatched. The CDR3 region has the DNA TGTGCCACCGGACTAGCGGGTAGTACCGGGGAGCTGTTTTTT. This sequence encodes CATGLAGSTGELFF.

The CDR3 DNA reads TGCACCGGACAGGGGACGAACACTGAAGCTTTCTTT. Translated: CTGQGTNTEAFF. The V and J genes are TRBV29-1 and TRBJ1-1; 9 bases align to TRBD1. Germline values: CDR1 SQVTM, CDR2 ANQGSEA. This CDR3 has 12 amino acids.

The CDR3 here is CASRRPGQGSGEQYF. CDR3 coding DNA: TGTGCCAGCAGAAGACCGGGACAGGGGTCGGGAGAGCAGTACTTC. V gene TRBV6-5 combines with J gene TRBJ2-7, with 10 positions matching TRBD1. Trimming at V came to 6 bases and at J to 7 bases, leaving 12 bases not matched to a gene. CDR3 length equals 15 residues. The germline gives CDR1 MNHEY, CDR2 SVGAGI.

The table lists this clone with a count of one. This rearrangement joins TRBV2 to TRBJ1-1, with D possibly being TRBD1 (6 bases). Germline V gene sequence: CDR1 SNHLY, CDR2 FYNNEI. Trimming took 4 bases from V and 4 from J, leaving 13 bases between them. The CDR3 contains 14 residues. Here the CDR3 reads CASSVAGARTEAFF. As DNA, the CDR3 is TGTGCCAGCAGTGTGGCAGGGGCGCGCACTGAAGCTTTCTTT.